This entry concerns a single T cell receptor beta chain. The antigen it binds to is not known. The sample holds no much larger clone one base away, and base qualities are not on file. Per the germline V gene (reference sequence), MNHNY is the CDR1 and SVGAGI is the CDR2. The CDR3 runs 16 residues from the cysteine to the phenylalanine. The entry retains the CDR3 DNA only, 48 bases that are in frame from base 1. V is reduced by 0 bases and J by 1 base, leaving a spacing of 12 bases between them. The sample originates from a study of somatic mutations in cytotoxic T cells in rheumatoid arthritis (TCRdb year 2017). About the full investigation: Peripheral blood (around 31 ml EDTA) was collected from patients immediately after diagnosis and before any treatment began. Some V beta antibody-stained T-cell populations were flow-sorted on a FACSAria II or Sony SH800 at nearly 100% purity, and sorted V beta1+ cells also underwent TCRB sequencing. Whether expanded CD8+ T-cell clones in untreated, newly diagnosed rheumatoid arthritis carry somatic mutations was the study question, and clonality was characterized with TCRB deep sequencing. A total of some 63 rheumatoid arthritis patients and about 20 healthy controls underwent TCRB deep sequencing. The median ages of the patient and control groups were essentially identical. Study-wide findings and limitations: The antigen targets of the expanded CD8+ clones were unknown, and absence from virus-specific databases did not rule out viral specificity. The slight underrepresentation of TRBV07 in patients was not corrected for multiple comparisons. In patients, CD8+ clonality rose with age (Spearman r of about 0.53), which was not the case in healthy controls. There was no significant difference in CD8+ T-cell clonality between rheumatoid arthritis patients and age-matched healthy controls. The largest CD8+ clone made up more than 20% of CD8+ cells in about an eighth of the roughly 65 patients, and blood and synovial fluid shared several identical CD8+ TCRB sequences.

The immunoSEQ assay was applied to genomic DNA for TCRB CDR3 sequencing. In the source study's methods: When patient CD8+ clones exceeding 1% were checked against published virus-specific TCRB sequences, only a few matched. Analyses were restricted to productive TCRB rearrangements. Clonality was calculated as a Shannon entropy-based productive clonality index, and a clone was defined by a unique TCRB CDR3 sequence. The template counts of each clone relative to the total templates per sample were used to calculate repertoire overlap between two samples. A correlation with a Spearman r of roughly 0.66 was found between V-gene usage by flow cytometry and V-gene usage by TCRB sequencing. Here the immuneACCESS table is served through TCRdb, limited to in-frame sequences with V and J called. Missing clones are a known gap in these copies; in checked studies unresolved V genes cover under half, and the rest lacks a known reason. D and trimming come from the DNA, and the V and J calls and clone size come from that table. The sample table shows roughly 14,000 clones, and 60% to 85% are seen once. Less than 20% of the sample rests with the top ten.

Flow cytometry confirmed the purity of CD4+ and CD8+ cells that had been isolated by positive magnetic bead selection on an AutoMACS. A TCR V beta antibody panel was used in flow cytometry to screen first for clonal expansions, which were then characterized by TCRB deep sequencing of sorted CD8+ fractions. Peripheral blood mononuclear cells were isolated by Ficoll-Paque PLUS density gradient separation. Nucleospin Tissue or Tissue XS kits were used to extract DNA from CD4-enriched, CD8-enriched or PBMC samples, and a Qubit 2.0 fluorometer was used for quantification. Here the chain combines TRBV6-6 and TRBJ1-1; the D segment cannot be called with confidence. The receptor comes from an adult with rheumatoid arthritis. Sequenced input: CD8+ T cells sorted from blood. The CDR3 reads as follows: CASSYSTGPANTEAFF. Here is the DNA: TGTGCCAGCAGTTACTCTACCGGCCCCGCGAACACTGAAGCTTTCTTT.